This T cell receptor beta chain was recovered during a study of cytomegalovirus exposure and HLA in healthy donors. Notes on the study in general: Highly shared sequence variants in one cluster were likely a sequencing artifact.

Remarks on this clone: Its specificity is unknown.

Healthy bone marrow donors supplied every sample. 13 Jbeta primers and 60 Vbeta primers were used for the PCR. TCRdb's table, derived via immunoSEQ multiplex PCR, lists solely in-frame clones and lacks some. The repertoire has 85,000 to 90,000 clones, roughly 80% of them found once; the top ten carry around 10%. Looked up from germline, CDR1 is LGHNT and CDR2 is FRNRAP. The CDR3 runs 15 residues. V lost 2 bases and J lost 7; bases outside the gene matches: 5. The sample was PBMCs. V usage is TRBV12-5 and J usage is TRBJ1-6, with TRBD1 identical over 7 bases. The clonotype was recovered from a young man in good health and CMV-seropositive. DNA of the CDR3: TGTGCTAGTGGTTTGACGACAGGGCTAAATTCACCCCTCCACTTT. It translates to CASGLTTGLNSPLHF.